A single sample is the source of the 12 T cell receptor beta chains below, sequenced in a study of radiation and T cells in renal cell carcinoma (dated by TCRdb to the early 2020s). In the paper's terms, the time point label means: blood 2 weeks post-SBRT. This specimen's treatment or condition label, interpreted: 15 Gy SBRT to primary tumor, nephrectomy 4 weeks later. To prepare the library, the immunoSEQ multiplex PCR assay was applied. Here the immuneACCESS table is served through TCRdb, limited to in-frame sequences with V and J called. Missing clones are a known gap in these copies; in checked studies unresolved V genes cover under half, and the rest lacks a known reason. The sample records approximately 120,000 clones, roughly four fifths of which are singletons. The top ten clones comprise 5.8% of the sample. The material sequenced was blood, taken from a patient whose treatment included radiotherapy and nephrectomy. The receptors come from a man aged 45-65 years with renal cell carcinoma.

This chain links TRBV6-5 with TRBJ1-2, with 9 bases fitting TRBD1. Trimming at V came to 6 bases and at J to 2 bases, leaving 7 bases not matched to a gene. CDR1 and CDR2 from the germline V gene are MNHEY and SVGAGI. This CDR3 is 15 amino acids long. CDR3 nucleotides: TGTGCCAGCAGGGCAACAGGGGGCGGGAACTATGGCTACACCTTC. It is translated as CASRATGGGNYGYTF.

The V and J genes are TRBV5-4 and TRBJ2-5; 10 nucleotides agree with TRBD2. The ends lost 0 bases at V and 2 bases at J; junction bases unmatched: 7. CDR1 SGHNT and CDR2 YYREEE come from the germline V gene (reference sequence). This CDR3 has 17 residues. CDR3 nucleotide sequence: TGTGCCAGCAGCTTGGTAATTAGCGGGGGGTTTCAAGAGACCCAGTACTTC. Encoded protein: CASSLVISGGFQETQYF. Drawing the rest from reference TRBV5-4 and TRBJ2-5, the complete variable domain is ETGVTQSPTHLIKTRGQQVTLRCSSQSGHNTVSWYQQALGQGPQFIFQYYREEENGRGNFPPRFSGLQFPNYSSELNVNALELDDSALYLCASSLVISGGFQETQYFGPGTRLLVL.

J is TRBJ2-7 and V is TRBV27; 9 positions match TRBD1. V shed 6 bases and J 4 bases; nucleotides not matched to a gene: 7. Germline CDR1 reads MNHEY; CDR2 reads SMNVEV (reference sequence). This CDR3 region has 14 residues. This CDR3 reads CASRTPGQGYEQYF. The CDR3 DNA reads TGTGCCAGCAGGACTCCGGGACAGGGATACGAGCAGTACTTC.

The genes are TRBV10-2 and TRBJ2-5; D is undetermined. Germline V lookup: CDR1 WSHSY, CDR2 SAAADI. The CDR3 covers 14 residues. V lost 5 bases, J lost 4 bases, and 14 bases lay in between. As DNA, the CDR3 is TGCGCCAGCAGTCAGACACGGACGGGAGAGACCCAGTACTTC. It codes for CASSQTRTGETQYF.

Notes on this clone: Other nucleotide sequences from this sample produce the same CDR3. The chain recombines TRBV11-3 with TRBJ1-1; D is unresolved. The length of the CDR3 is 13 residues. The ends were cut back, 1 base at V and 11 bases at J, with 14 bases in the middle. CDR1 and CDR2 (germline): SGHNT, YENEEA. The CDR3 DNA reads TGTGCCAGCAGCTTAGGCCGCACCGGTGAGGCTTTCTTT. Translating gives CASSLGRTGEAFF.

The J gene is TRBJ2-3, the V gene TRBV5-3; D tentatively fits TRBD1 or TRBD2 (6 bases each). TRBV5-3 is classed as an ORF, of uncertain function. The CDR3 runs to 15 residues. The germline V and J ends were trimmed by 1 base and 10 bases, with 19 bases remaining between them. This CDR3 is CARSLNCPEEGAQYF. DNA of the CDR3: TGTGCCAGAAGCTTGAATTGTCCAGAGGAGGGGGCGCAGTATTTT.

This clone was seen more than once but under ten times. This chain links TRBV4-2 with TRBJ1-3, with D uncertain. CDR1 LGHNA and CDR2 YNFKEQ come from the germline V gene. V was shortened by 0 bases and J by 7 bases, with 4 bases between the two germline ends. The CDR3 length is 12 residues. The CDR3 protein is CASSQEGNTIYF. The CDR3 DNA is TGTGCCAGCAGCCAAGAGGGGAACACCATATATTTT.

The genes are TRBV7-2 and TRBJ2-1; D gene ambiguous. Germline V gene sequence: CDR1 SGHTA, CDR2 FQGNSA. V was trimmed by 5 bases and J by 4 bases, leaving 9 bases between them. The CDR3 covers 13 residues. The CDR3 DNA follows: TGTGCCAGCAGCCCGTATTTTTACAATGAGCAGTTCTTC. Translation: CASSPYFYNEQFF.

This clone showed up just a few times. DNA for the CDR3: TGTGCCTGGAGTGTAGCGGGGGAGCAGTTCTTC. This translates into CAWSVAGEQFF. This chain links TRBV30 with TRBJ2-1; 7 nucleotides match TRBD2. The junction had 0 bases not matched to a gene; V was cut back by 0 bases and J by 10 bases. Germline CDR1 GTSNPN, CDR2 SVGIG (reference sequence). The CDR3 has 11 amino acids.

The V and J genes are TRBV5-1 and TRBJ2-5; tentative D call: TRBD1 (5 bases). The CDR3 runs 14 residues. V lost 2 bases, J lost 2 bases, and 10 bases lay in between. Germline V gene sequence: CDR1 SGHRS, CDR2 YFSETQ. DNA of the CDR3: TGCGCCAGCAGCTTCGACAGCCCTCAAGAGACCCAGTACTTC. It is translated as CASSFDSPQETQYF.

This clone has just one count. The genes are TRBV19 and TRBJ2-2, with TRBD2 identical over 8 bases. Trimming removed 7 bases from V and 2 bases from J; junction bases left unmatched: 3. Germline CDR1 LNHDA, CDR2 SQIVND (reference sequence). This CDR3 is 14 amino acids long. The chain's CDR3 is CASKSGRNTGELFF. The CDR3 bases are TGTGCCAGTAAAAGCGGGAGAAACACCGGGGAGCTGTTTTTT.

V and J are TRBV30 and TRBJ2-3, with 9 bases lining up with TRBD2. The CDR3 is 14 residues long. After removal of 2 bases from V and 7 bases from J, the junction contained 7 bases not matched to a gene. Germline V gene data show CDR1 as GTSNPN and CDR2 as SVGIG (reference sequence). CDR3 protein: CAWSMAGGPNTQYF. CDR3 in DNA: TGTGCCTGGAGTATGGCGGGGGGGCCGAATACGCAGTATTTT.